Below are 24 T cell receptor beta chains sequenced from a single sample in a study of vaccination and CD4 T cells after COVID-19. The Oncomine TCR Beta short-read assay sequenced DNA from cultured CD4+ T cells. TCRdb reprocessed the PCR reads via MiXCR and lists one record per CDR3 protein. The data show approximately 12,000 distinct CDR3 sequences, about 60% seen once. These receptors have no known antigen. Treatment in this sample: roughly ten-day PBMC culture with coronavirus spike peptide pools or control peptides (ViraFEST assay). The material was CD4+ T cells from blood, cultured in vitro, obtained before SARS-CoV-2 vaccination. The receptor set was obtained from a human donor who had recovered from COVID-19.

This clonotype appeared a few times. V gene TRBV15 combines with J gene TRBJ1-5; D ambiguous. Germline-derived CDR1 and CDR2 are LNHNV and YYDKDF (reference sequence). V gave up 0 bases and J gave up 5 bases, with 11 bases separating them. The CDR3 has 15 residues. Written as DNA, the CDR3 is TGTGCCACCAGCAGAGATCTAGGCAGTTATCAGCCCCAGCATTTT. This translates into CATSRDLGSYQPQHF.

The chain has TRBV20-1 and TRBJ2-3; the match to TRBD1 covers 9 bases. After removal of 2 bases from V and 6 bases from J, the junction contained 6 bases not matched to a gene. The CDR3 sequence is 14 residues long. Germline-derived CDR1 and CDR2 are DFQATT and SNEGSKA (reference sequence). The DNA of the CDR3 is TGCAGTGCTAGAATGACAGGGGGTAGGGATACGCAGTATTTT. Amino acids: CSARMTGGRDTQYF.

CDR3 residues: CASTQTVRSYEQYF. The DNA for the CDR3 is TGTGCCAGCACACAGACAGTTCGCTCCTACGAGCAGTACTTC. The chain is built from TRBV19 and TRBJ2-7, with D maybe TRBD1 (5 bases). V lost 9 bases and J lost 0, with 15 bases in between. The CDR3 totals 14 residues. Germline CDR1 LNHDA, CDR2 SQIVND (reference sequence).

J is TRBJ1-1 and V is TRBV2; 8 bases match TRBD1. The V gene end was trimmed by 9 bases and the J gene end by 3 bases; junction bases not matched to a gene: 3. The germline V gene has CDR1 SNHLY and CDR2 FYNNEI. The CDR3 is 12 residues long. The CDR3 DNA reads as TGTGCCAGTTCAGGGGGCTACACTGAAGCTTTCTTT. Its protein is CASSGGYTEAFF.

The V call is TRBV7-8, the J call TRBJ2-3; D not resolved. The CDR3 covers 12 residues. Looked up from germline, CDR1 is SGHVS and CDR2 is FQNEAQ. Trimming took off 2 bases at V and 6 bases at J, with 6 bases between the two ends. CDR3 sequence (DNA): TGTGCCAGCAGCTTACTAGTGGATACGCAGTATTTT. Translation: CASSLLVDTQYF.

V gene TRBV6-1 combines with J gene TRBJ2-6; D not certain. With 8 bases removed from V and 0 bases from J, the gap between germline ends came to 17 bases. The germline V gene has CDR1 MNHNS and CDR2 SASEGT. This CDR3 has 17 amino acids. This chain's CDR3 is CASSRFRAPSGANVLTF. CDR3 nucleotides: TGTGCCAGCTCGAGGTTTCGGGCCCCCTCTGGGGCCAACGTCCTGACTTTC.

This chain links TRBV20-1 with TRBJ2-7, with 7 bases identical to TRBD1. J lost 4 bases, V lost 6 bases, and 12 bases had no gene match. CDR3 length equals 14 residues. Per the germline V gene, CDR1 is DFQATT and CDR2 is SNEGSKA (reference sequence). CDR3 DNA: TGCAGTGCCGCAGAGGGGGCGAGGGAGTACGAGCAGTACTTC. It is translated as CSAAEGAREYEQYF.

The chain employs TRBV19 and TRBJ2-6, with TRBD1 as a possible D gene (6 bases). V was pared by 6 bases and J by 3 bases, with 15 bases between. Germline V CDR1 and CDR2: LNHDA, SQIVND (reference sequence). CDR3 length: 16 residues. The chain's CDR3 is CASSLITGLGANVLTF. CDR3 in DNA: TGTGCCAGTAGCCTCATTACAGGGCTTGGGGCCAACGTCCTGACTTTC.

This chain links TRBV6-5 with TRBJ1-6; no reliable D call. CDR1 is MNHEY and CDR2 is SVGAGI in the germline V gene. With 4 bases removed from V and 0 bases from J, the gap between germline ends came to 7 bases. The CDR3 is 15 residues long. The CDR3 sequence: CASSFRGSYNSPLHF. The CDR3, as DNA: TGTGCCAGCAGTTTTCGGGGCTCCTATAATTCACCCCTCCACTTT.

This clonotype was observed a handful of times. The J gene is TRBJ2-5, the V gene TRBV7-2; D remains unclear. Trimming pared 4 bases from V and 5 bases from J, leaving 11 bases between. Germline V lookup: CDR1 SGHTA, CDR2 FQGNSA. This CDR3 spans 13 amino acids. CDR3 sequence (DNA): TGTGCCAGCAGCTCCCAGCGTACGGAGACCCAGTACTTC. Translated: CASSSQRTETQYF.

The chain joins TRBV6-1 to TRBJ2-5, with D perhaps matching TRBD2 (6 bases). Germline V gene data show CDR1 as MNHNS and CDR2 as SASEGT. Deletions cut 8 bases from V and 4 bases from J, with 17 bases between. The CDR3 sequence is 14 residues long. The CDR3 sequence: CASRRASSGETQYF. The CDR3 DNA reads as TGTGCCAGCCGGAGGGCCAGTTCCGGAGAGACCCAGTACTTC.

This clonotype has just a few counts. The rearrangement joins TRBV20-1 to TRBJ1-1; the D gene is possibly TRBD1 (5 bases). This CDR3 region has 14 residues. Germline V gene lookup returns CDR1 DFQATT and CDR2 SNEGSKA (reference sequence). V lost 5 bases to trimming and J lost 1 base, with 14 bases between them. CDR3 bases: TGCAGTGCTGCCCCAGAGGGGAGGAACACTGAAGCTTTCTTT. Translation: CSAAPEGRNTEAFF.

This clonotype was counted only a few times. This chain joins TRBV19 and TRBJ1-2; TRBD1 agrees at 9 bases. The CDR3 length is 13 residues. The germline V gene has CDR1 LNHDA and CDR2 SQIVND (reference sequence). With V trimmed by 4 bases and J by 5 bases, 2 bases remained unmatched. In nucleotides, the CDR3 is TGTGCCAGTAGTAGGGGACAGGGATATGGCTACACCTTC. It specifies CASSRGQGYGYTF.

This clonotype was picked up a small number of times. J is TRBJ1-2 and V is TRBV6-5; D is undetermined. CDR3 length: 13 residues. Trimming shortened V by 2 bases and J by 0 bases, and 4 bases separated the two germline ends. CDR1 and CDR2 from the germline V gene are MNHEY and SVGAGI. CDR3 loop: CASSYTANYGYTF. In DNA form, the CDR3 reads TGTGCCAGCAGTTACACAGCTAACTATGGCTACACCTTC.

This rearrangement joins TRBV20-1 to TRBJ2-5; 8 nucleotides match TRBD1. Germline V CDR1 and CDR2: DFQATT, SNEGSKA (reference sequence). Trimming removed 6 bases from V and 6 bases from J; junction bases left unmatched: 9. The CDR3 loop spans 13 amino acids. The CDR3 loop reads CSASPGGGKTQYF. The CDR3 DNA follows: TGCAGTGCCAGTCCAGGGGGCGGAAAGACCCAGTACTTC.

This clonotype has just one count. The CDR3 reads CASSQDMGTEAFF. The CDR3 DNA sequence: TGTGCCAGCAGCCAAGATATGGGCACTGAAGCTTTCTTT. The rearrangement uses TRBV14 and TRBJ1-1, with D uncertain. Germline loops: CDR1 SGHDN, CDR2 FVKESK. Between the trimmed V and J ends, which lost 0 bases and 4 bases, there was a span of 6 bases. This CDR3 contains 13 residues.

CDR3 protein: CSARDLALAGGPYTDTQYF. In DNA, the CDR3 is TGCAGTGCTAGAGATCTGGCGCTAGCGGGAGGGCCTTACACAGATACGCAGTATTTT. V usage is TRBV20-1 and J usage is TRBJ2-3; 12 bases line up with TRBD2. Germline-derived CDR1 and CDR2 are DFQATT and SNEGSKA (reference sequence). CDR3 length: 19 amino acids. The V segment lost 0 bases and the J segment 2 bases; nucleotides outside the gene matches: 12.

This clonotype has just a few counts. J is TRBJ1-2 and V is TRBV7-2; no clear D gene. The CDR3 has 14 residues. V was clipped by 3 bases and J by 8 bases, with 16 bases between them. CDR1 and CDR2 (germline): SGHTA, FQGNSA. Written as DNA, the CDR3 is TGTGCCAGCAGCTTCCGAGAGGGTCTACGAGGCTACACCTTC. It yields the protein CASSFREGLRGYTF.

The rearrangement links TRBV20-1 to TRBJ2-1; TRBD1 matches at 10 bases. The V segment lost 5 bases and the J segment 4 bases; nucleotides outside the gene matches: 20. Germline loops: CDR1 DFQATT, CDR2 SNEGSKA (reference sequence). The CDR3 extends over 19 amino acids. The CDR3 sequence is CSAAGQGIPARLNYNEQFF. The CDR3 coding sequence is TGCAGTGCTGCGGGACAGGGGATTCCCGCCCGCCTAAATTACAATGAGCAGTTCTTC.

This clonotype was picked up a small number of times. The chain employs TRBV28 and TRBJ1-1; possible D gene TRBD1, 5 bases. The CDR3 sequence is 13 residues long. In germline, CDR1 is MDHEN, CDR2 SYDVKM. Trimming took 5 bases from V and 4 from J, leaving 11 bases between them. The CDR3 is CASSQTGVTEAFF. DNA for the CDR3: TGTGCCAGCAGTCAAACAGGCGTCACTGAAGCTTTCTTT.

V is TRBV10-2 and J is TRBJ2-3; possibly TRBD2 for D (6 bases). V was cut by 0 bases and J by 4 bases, with 14 bases left in between. The CDR3 length is 16 residues. Germline CDR1 and CDR2: WSHSY and SAAADI. The CDR3 bases are TGCGCCAGCAGTGAGTCGCGAGGGAGGAGGGCAGATACGCAGTATTTT. Its translation is CASSESRGRRADTQYF.

This chain uses TRBV5-1 with TRBJ2-7; D possibly matches TRBD1 or TRBD2 (6 bases each). The ends were cut back, 1 base at V and 3 bases at J, with 11 bases in the middle. This CDR3 is built from 14 residues. Germline CDR1 SGHRS, CDR2 YFSETQ. The CDR3 DNA sequence: TGCGCCAGCAGCTTGTTCGGGGGCGACTACGAGCAGTACTTC. Translating it yields CASSLFGGDYEQYF.

The CDR3, as DNA: TGCACCACCCTGGGGGGACTAGCGGGAGCGGACACAGATACGCAGTATTTT. Amino acid sequence: CTTLGGLAGADTDTQYF. The genes are TRBV20-1 and TRBJ2-3, with TRBD2 matching 14 bases. CDR3 length equals 17 residues. CDR1 and CDR2 from the germline V gene are DFQATT and SNEGSKA (reference sequence).

The chain uses TRBV28 and TRBJ1-2; D remains unclear. CDR1 is MDHEN, CDR2 SYDVKM, per germline. Trimming shortened V by 8 bases and J by 7 bases, and 11 bases separated the two germline ends. The CDR3 has 11 residues. The DNA of the CDR3 is TGTGCCAGCTTCCGGGGTGCTGGCTACACCTTC. The encoded protein is CASFRGAGYTF.